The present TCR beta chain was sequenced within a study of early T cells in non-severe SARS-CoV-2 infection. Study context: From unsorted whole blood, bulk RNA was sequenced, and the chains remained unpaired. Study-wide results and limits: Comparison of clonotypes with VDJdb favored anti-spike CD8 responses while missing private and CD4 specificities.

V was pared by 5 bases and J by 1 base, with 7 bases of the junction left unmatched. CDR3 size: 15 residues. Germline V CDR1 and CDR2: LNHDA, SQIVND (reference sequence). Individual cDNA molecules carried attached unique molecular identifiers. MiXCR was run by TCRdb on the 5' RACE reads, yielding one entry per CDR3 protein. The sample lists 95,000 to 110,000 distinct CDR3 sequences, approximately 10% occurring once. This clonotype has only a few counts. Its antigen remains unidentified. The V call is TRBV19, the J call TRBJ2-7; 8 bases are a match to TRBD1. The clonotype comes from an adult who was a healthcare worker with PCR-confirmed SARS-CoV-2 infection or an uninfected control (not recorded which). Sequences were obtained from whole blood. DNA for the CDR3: TGTGCCAGTAGTTTACAGGGGGTCCAGTCCTACGAGCAGTACTTC. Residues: CASSLQGVQSYEQYF. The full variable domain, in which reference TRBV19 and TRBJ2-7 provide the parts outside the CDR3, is DGGITQSPKYLFRKEGQNVTLSCEQNLNHDAMYWYRQDPGQGLRLIYYSQIVNDFQKGDIAEGYSVSREKKESFPLTVTSAQKNPTAFYLCASSLQGVQSYEQYFGPGTRLTVT.